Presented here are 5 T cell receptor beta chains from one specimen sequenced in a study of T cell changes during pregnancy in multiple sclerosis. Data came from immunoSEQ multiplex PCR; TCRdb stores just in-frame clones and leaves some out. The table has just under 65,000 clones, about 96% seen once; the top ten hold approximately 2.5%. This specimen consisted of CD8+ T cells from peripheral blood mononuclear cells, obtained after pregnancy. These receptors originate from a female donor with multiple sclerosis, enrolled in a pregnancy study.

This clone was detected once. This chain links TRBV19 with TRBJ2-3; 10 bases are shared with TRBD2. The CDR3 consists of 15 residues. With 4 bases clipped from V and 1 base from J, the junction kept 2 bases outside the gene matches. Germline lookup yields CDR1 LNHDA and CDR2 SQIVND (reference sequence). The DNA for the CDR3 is TGTGCCAGTAGTACCGGACTAGCGGGCACAGATACGCAGTATTTT. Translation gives CASSTGLAGTDTQYF.

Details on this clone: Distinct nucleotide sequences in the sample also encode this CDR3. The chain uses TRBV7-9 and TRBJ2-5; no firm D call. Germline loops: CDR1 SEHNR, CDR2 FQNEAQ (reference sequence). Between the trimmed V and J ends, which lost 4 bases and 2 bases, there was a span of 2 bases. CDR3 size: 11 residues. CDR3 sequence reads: CASSSQETQYF. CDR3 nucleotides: TGTGCCAGCAGCTCACAAGAGACCCAGTACTTC.

The CDR3: CASSDSDSLSGELFF. The DNA for the CDR3 is TGTGCCAGCAGTGATAGTGACTCCCTTTCCGGGGAGCTGTTTTTT. This sequence joins TRBV25-1 and TRBJ2-2, with D unresolved. The germline V gene has CDR1 MGHDK and CDR2 SYGVNS. This CDR3 comprises 15 residues. Trimming took off 3 bases at V and 6 bases at J, with 14 bases between the two ends. Supplemented by reference TRBV25-1 and TRBJ2-2, the full variable domain reads EADIYQTPRYLVIGTGKKITLECSQTMGHDKMYWYQQDPGMELHLIHYSYGVNSTEKGDLSSESTVSRIRTEHFPLTLESARPSHTSQYLCASSDSDSLSGELFFGEGSRLTVL.

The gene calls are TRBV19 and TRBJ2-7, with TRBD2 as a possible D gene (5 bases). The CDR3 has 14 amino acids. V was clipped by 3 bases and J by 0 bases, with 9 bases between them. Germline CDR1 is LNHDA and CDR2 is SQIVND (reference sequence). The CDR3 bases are TGTGCCAGTAGTATTAAAGGGAGCTCCTACGAGCAGTACTTC. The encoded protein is CASSIKGSSYEQYF.

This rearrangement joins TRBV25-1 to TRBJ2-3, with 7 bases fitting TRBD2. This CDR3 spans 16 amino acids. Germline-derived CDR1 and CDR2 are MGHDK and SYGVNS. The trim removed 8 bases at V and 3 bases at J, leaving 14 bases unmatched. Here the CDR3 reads CASAGRGREKTDTQYF. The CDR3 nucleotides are TGTGCCAGCGCAGGTCGTGGGCGGGAGAAGACAGATACGCAGTATTTT.